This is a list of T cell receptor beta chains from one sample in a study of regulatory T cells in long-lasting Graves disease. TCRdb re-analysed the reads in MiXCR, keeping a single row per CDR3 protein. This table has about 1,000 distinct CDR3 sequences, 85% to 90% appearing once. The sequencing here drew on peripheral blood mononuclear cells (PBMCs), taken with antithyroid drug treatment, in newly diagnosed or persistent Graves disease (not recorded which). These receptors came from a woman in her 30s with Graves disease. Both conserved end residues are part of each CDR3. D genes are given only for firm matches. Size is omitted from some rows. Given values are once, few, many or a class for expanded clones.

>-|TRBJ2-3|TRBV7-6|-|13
CASSLGDADTQYF
TGTGCCAGCAGCTTAGGGGATGCAGATACGCAGTATTTT
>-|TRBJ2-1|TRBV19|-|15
CASSILSVGHNEQFF
TGTGCCAGTAGTATTCTTTCGGTGGGACACAATGAGCAGTTCTTC
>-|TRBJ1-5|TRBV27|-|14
CASRPANSNQPQHF
TGTGCCAGCAGGCCAGCTAATAGCAATCAGCCCCAGCATTTT
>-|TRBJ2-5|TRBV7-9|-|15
CASSLASIPGETQYF
TGTGCCAGCAGCTTAGCCTCGATCCCCGGGGAGACCCAGTACTTC
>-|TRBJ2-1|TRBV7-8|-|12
CASSLEVRRQFF
TGTGCCAGCAGCTTAGAGGTTAGAAGGCAGTTCTTC
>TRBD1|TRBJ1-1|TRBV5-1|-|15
CASSRKTGWSTEAFF
TGCGCCAGCAGCCGGAAGACAGGGTGGAGCACTGAAGCTTTCTTT
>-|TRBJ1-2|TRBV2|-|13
CAITRPYGDGYTF
TGTGCCATCACACGGCCTTATGGTGATGGCTACACCTTC
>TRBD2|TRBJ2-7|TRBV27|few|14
CASSQTSGSPEQYF
TGTGCCAGCAGCCAAACTAGCGGATCTCCCGAGCAGTACTTC
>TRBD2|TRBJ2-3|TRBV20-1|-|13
CSARTSGSYTQYF
TGCAGTGCCCGGACTAGCGGGAGTTATACGCAGTATTTT
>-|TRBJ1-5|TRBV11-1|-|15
CASSSGTPDNQPQHF
TGTGCCAGCAGCTCCGGGACACCGGATAATCAGCCCCAGCATTTT
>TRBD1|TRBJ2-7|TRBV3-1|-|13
CASMLQGGHEQYF
TGTGCCAGCATGCTACAGGGGGGCCACGAGCAGTACTTC
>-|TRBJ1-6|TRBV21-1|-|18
CASSKARIATGDNSPLHF
TGTGCCAGCAGCAAAGCGAGGATCGCAACAGGAGATAATTCACCCCTCCACTTT
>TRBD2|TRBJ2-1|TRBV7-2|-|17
CASSFPKSGSNNNEQFF
TGTGCCAGCAGCTTCCCTAAAAGCGGGAGTAATAACAATGAGCAGTTCTTC
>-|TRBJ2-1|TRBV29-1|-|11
CSGILHNEQFF
TGCAGCGGTATACTCCACAATGAGCAGTTCTTC
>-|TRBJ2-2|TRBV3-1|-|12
CASSLRAGELFF
TGTGCCAGCAGCCTCAGGGCCGGGGAGCTGTTTTTT
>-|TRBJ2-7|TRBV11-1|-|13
CASVNPSSYEQYF
TGTGCCAGCGTAAATCCCAGCTCCTACGAGCAGTACTTC
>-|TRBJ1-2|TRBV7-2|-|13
CASSPGPGEGYTF
TGTGCCAGCAGCCCCGGCCCAGGGGAGGGCTACACCTTC
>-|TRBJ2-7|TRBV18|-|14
CASSPPREAYEQYF
TGTGCCAGCTCACCACCGAGGGAGGCCTACGAGCAGTACTTC
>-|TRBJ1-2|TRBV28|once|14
CASRETGSVYGYTF
TGTGCCAGCAGGGAGACAGGATCCGTCTATGGCTACACCTTC
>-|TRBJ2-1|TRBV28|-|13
CASSFGIGNEQFF
TGTGCCAGCAGTTTCGGAATTGGGAATGAGCAGTTCTTC
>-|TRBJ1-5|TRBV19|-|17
CASSIDLWPHSNQPQHF
TGTGCCAGTAGTATAGATCTGTGGCCGCACAGCAATCAGCCCCAGCATTTT
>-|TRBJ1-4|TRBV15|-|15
CATSIDRRGNEKLFF
TGTGCCACCAGCATCGACAGGAGGGGGAATGAAAAACTGTTTTTT
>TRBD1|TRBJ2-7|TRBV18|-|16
CASSPSIRDRGYEQYF
TGTGCCAGCTCACCATCTATCCGGGACAGGGGTTACGAGCAGTACTTC
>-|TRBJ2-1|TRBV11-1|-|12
CASSSSLNEQFF
TGTGCCAGCAGCTCATCTTTGAATGAGCAGTTCTTC
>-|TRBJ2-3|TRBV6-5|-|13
CASSYAGKDTQYF
TGTGCCAGCAGTTACGCAGGGAAGGATACGCAGTATTTT
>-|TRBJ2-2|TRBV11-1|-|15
CASSLGHGNPGELFF
TGTGCCAGCAGCTTGGGCCATGGGAACCCCGGGGAGCTGTTTTTT
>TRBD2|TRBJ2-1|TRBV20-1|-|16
CSARESRDYVYNEQFF
TGCAGTGCTAGGGAAAGCCGGGACTACGTCTACAATGAGCAGTTCTTC
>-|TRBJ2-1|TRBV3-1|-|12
CASSQAGHEQFF
TGTGCCAGCAGCCAAGCGGGGCATGAGCAGTTCTTC
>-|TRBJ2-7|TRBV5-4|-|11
CASSLVGEQYF
TGTGCCAGCAGCTTGGTCGGCGAGCAGTACTTC
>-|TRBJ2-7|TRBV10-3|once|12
CAISEWGSEQYF
TGTGCCATCAGTGAGTGGGGTAGCGAGCAGTACTTC
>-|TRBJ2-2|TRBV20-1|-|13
CSASPGNTGELFF
TGCAGTGCTAGCCCGGGGAACACCGGGGAGCTGTTTTTT
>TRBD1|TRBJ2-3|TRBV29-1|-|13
CSVRTGITDTQYF
TGCAGCGTTAGGACAGGGATCACAGATACGCAGTATTTT
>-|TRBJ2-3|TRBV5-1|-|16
CASSLVAGPSTDTQYF
TGCGCCAGCAGCTTGGTTGCAGGACCTAGCACAGATACGCAGTATTTT
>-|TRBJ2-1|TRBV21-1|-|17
CASDDVASGRTRNEQFF
TGTGCCAGCGACGATGTCGCTAGCGGGAGAACACGCAATGAGCAGTTCTTC
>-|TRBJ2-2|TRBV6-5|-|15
CASSYTPGLSGELFF
TGTGCCAGCAGTTACACACCAGGGTTGTCCGGGGAGCTGTTTTTT
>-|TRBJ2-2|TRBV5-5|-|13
CASSDWNTGELFF
TGTGCCAGCAGCGATTGGAACACCGGGGAGCTGTTTTTT
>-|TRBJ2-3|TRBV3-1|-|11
CASSLGDTQYF
TGTGCCAGCAGCCTCGGAGATACGCAGTATTTT
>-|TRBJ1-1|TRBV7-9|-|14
CATPPGQMNTEAFF
TGTGCCACCCCTCCGGGACAAATGAACACTGAAGCTTTCTTT
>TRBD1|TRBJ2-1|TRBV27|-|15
CASRTTGGDYNEQFF
TGTGCCAGCAGGACCACAGGGGGTGATTACAATGAGCAGTTCTTC
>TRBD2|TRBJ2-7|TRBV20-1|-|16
CSAITNSGRRSYEQYF
TGCAGTGCTATCACAAATAGCGGGAGACGGTCCTACGAGCAGTACTTC
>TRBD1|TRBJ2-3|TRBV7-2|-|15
CASSLAARGPDTQYF
TGTGCCAGCAGCTTAGCGGCCAGGGGGCCAGATACGCAGTATTTT
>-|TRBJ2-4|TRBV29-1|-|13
CSVGGGIQNIQYF
TGCAGCGTAGGTGGGGGTATCCAAAACATTCAGTACTTC
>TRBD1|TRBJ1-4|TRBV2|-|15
CASSGGTGGVEKLFF
TGTGCCAGCAGTGGGGGGACAGGGGGCGTTGAAAAACTGTTTTTT
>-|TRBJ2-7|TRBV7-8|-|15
CASSLAGDISYEQYF
TGTGCCAGCAGCTTAGCAGGTGACATCTCCTACGAGCAGTACTTC
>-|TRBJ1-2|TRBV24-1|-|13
CATSDLGVYGYTF
TGTGCCACCAGTGATTTGGGAGTATATGGCTACACCTTC
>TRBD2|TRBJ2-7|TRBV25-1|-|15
CASSEWASGAYEQYF
TGTGCCAGCAGTGAATGGGCTAGCGGCGCCTACGAGCAGTACTTC
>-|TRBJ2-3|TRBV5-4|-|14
CASSPSMGRDTQYF
TGTGCCAGCAGCCCCTCAATGGGGAGGGATACGCAGTATTTT
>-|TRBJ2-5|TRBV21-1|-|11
CASSKRETQYF
TGTGCCAGCAGCAAGAGGGAGACCCAGTACTTC
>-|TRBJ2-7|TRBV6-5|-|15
CASSYLTKGFYEQYF
TGTGCCAGCAGTTACCTCACCAAGGGGTTTTACGAGCAGTACTTC
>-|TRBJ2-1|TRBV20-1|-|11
CSARDAGSPPF
TGCAGTGCTAGAGATGCTGGTAGTCCTCCGTTC
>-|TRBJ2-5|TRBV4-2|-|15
CASSQDLASQETQYF
TGTGCCAGCAGCCAAGATCTAGCGTCCCAAGAGACCCAGTACTTC
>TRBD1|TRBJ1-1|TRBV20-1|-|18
CSARYTLGQGLMNTEAFF
TGCAGTGCCCGATATACCCTTGGACAGGGCTTAATGAACACTGAAGCTTTCTTT
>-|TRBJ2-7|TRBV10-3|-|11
CAISQNYEQYF
TGTGCCATCAGCCAAAACTACGAGCAGTACTTC
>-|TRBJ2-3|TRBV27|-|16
CASRRGFARTTDTQYF
TGTGCCAGCAGAAGAGGATTCGCACGAACCACAGATACGCAGTATTTT
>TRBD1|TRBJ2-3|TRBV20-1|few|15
CSAIGQGATTDTQYF
TGCAGTGCTATCGGACAGGGGGCGACAACAGATACGCAGTATTTT